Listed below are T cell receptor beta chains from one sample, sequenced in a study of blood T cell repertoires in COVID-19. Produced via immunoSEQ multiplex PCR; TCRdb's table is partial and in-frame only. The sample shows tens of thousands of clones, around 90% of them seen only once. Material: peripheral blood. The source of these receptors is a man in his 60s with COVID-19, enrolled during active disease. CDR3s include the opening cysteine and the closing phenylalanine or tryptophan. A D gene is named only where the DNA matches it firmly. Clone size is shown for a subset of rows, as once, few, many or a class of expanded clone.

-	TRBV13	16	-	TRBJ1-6	CASSSTGSSYNSPLHF	TGTGCCAGCAGCTCAACAGGGAGCTCCTATAATTCACCCCTCCACTTT
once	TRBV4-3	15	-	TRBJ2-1	CASSTGIQQYNEQFF	TGCGCCAGCAGCACAGGTATCCAACAGTACAATGAGCAGTTCTTC
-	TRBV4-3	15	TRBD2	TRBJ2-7	CASSPGTSGSGEQYF	TGCGCCAGCAGTCCCGGGACTAGCGGGAGTGGGGAGCAGTACTTC
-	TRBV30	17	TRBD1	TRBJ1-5	CAWSVPITGGEGQPQHF	TGTGCCTGGAGTGTACCCATAACAGGGGGCGAGGGTCAGCCCCAGCATTTT
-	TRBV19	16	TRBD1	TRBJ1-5	CASSPWDRDSNQPQHF	TGTGCCAGTAGTCCATGGGACAGGGATAGCAATCAGCCCCAGCATTTT
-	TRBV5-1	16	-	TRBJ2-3	CASSPITGTGTDTQYF	TGCGCCAGCAGCCCTATCACGGGTACGGGCACAGATACGCAGTATTTT
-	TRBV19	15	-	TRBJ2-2	CASRLGHMNTGELFF	TGTGCCAGTCGTCTGGGACATATGAACACCGGGGAGCTGTTTTTT
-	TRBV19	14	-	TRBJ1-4	CASSIDLGEEKLFF	TGTGCCAGTAGTATAGATCTCGGGGAAGAAAAACTGTTTTTT
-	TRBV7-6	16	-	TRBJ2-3	CASSSRLSGFTDTQYF	TGTGCCAGCAGCTCTCGGCTAAGCGGGTTCACAGATACGCAGTATTTT
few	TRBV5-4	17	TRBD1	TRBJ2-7	CASSLAGGQEIFGEQYF	TGTGCCAGCAGCTTGGCTGGGGGACAGGAGATTTTCGGGGAGCAGTACTTC
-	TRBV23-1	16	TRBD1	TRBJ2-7	CASSWGGTGFWYEQYF	TGCGCCAGCAGTTGGGGGGGGACAGGGTTTTGGTACGAGCAGTACTTC
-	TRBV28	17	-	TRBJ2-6	CASSPWTFSSGANVLTF	TGTGCCAGCAGTCCGTGGACATTTAGCTCTGGGGCCAACGTCCTGACTTTC
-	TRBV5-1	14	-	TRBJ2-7	CASSLSGGRDEQYF	TGCGCCAGCAGCTTGTCTGGGGGCAGAGACGAGCAGTACTTC
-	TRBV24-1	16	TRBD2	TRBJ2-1	CATSALGPSGSNEQFF	TGTGCCACCAGTGCCCTAGGGCCTAGCGGGAGCAATGAGCAGTTCTTC
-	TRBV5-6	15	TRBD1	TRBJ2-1	CASSFETGGGNEQFF	TGTGCCAGCAGCTTCGAGACAGGGGGTGGTAATGAGCAGTTCTTC
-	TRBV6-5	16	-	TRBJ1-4	CASSYSLRATNEKLFF	TGTGCCAGCAGTTACTCCTTGAGAGCAACTAATGAAAAACTGTTTTTT
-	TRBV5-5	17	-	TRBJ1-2	CASSQPGQLFSNYGYTF	TGTGCCAGCAGTCAACCTGGACAGCTTTTTTCTAACTATGGCTACACCTTC
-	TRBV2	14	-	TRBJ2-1	CASSEESSYNEQFF	TGTGCCAGCAGTGAGGAGAGCTCCTACAATGAGCAGTTCTTC
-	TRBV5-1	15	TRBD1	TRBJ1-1	CASSYRTGGNTEAFF	TGCGCCAGCAGCTACAGAACAGGGGGGAACACTGAAGCTTTCTTT
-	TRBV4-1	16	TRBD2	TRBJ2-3	CASSQGGRDSADTQYF	TGCGCCAGCAGCCAAGGGGGGAGGGACTCTGCAGATACGCAGTATTTT
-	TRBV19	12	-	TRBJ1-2	CASREPNYGYTF	TGTGCCAGTCGAGAGCCGAACTATGGCTACACCTTC
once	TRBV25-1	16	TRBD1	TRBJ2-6	CASSTTGGAGANVLTF	TGTGCCAGCAGTACTACAGGGGGCGCTGGGGCCAACGTCCTGACTTTC
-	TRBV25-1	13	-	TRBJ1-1	CASSGGMNTEAFF	TGTGCCAGCAGTGGAGGGATGAACACTGAAGCTTTCTTT
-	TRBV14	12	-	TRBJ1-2	CASDFGGAGYTF	TGTGCCAGCGACTTCGGGGGGGCTGGCTACACCTTC
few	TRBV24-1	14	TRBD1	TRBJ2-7	CATSSGDRGSEQYF	TGTGCCACCAGTAGCGGGGACAGGGGCAGCGAGCAGTACTTC
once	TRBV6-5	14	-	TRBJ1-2	CASRRTDGSYGYTF	TGTGCCAGCAGACGGACGGACGGGAGCTATGGCTACACCTTC
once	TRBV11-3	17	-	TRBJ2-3	CASSPTGVLTSTDTQYF	TGTGCCAGCAGCCCCACGGGAGTGTTGACTAGCACAGATACGCAGTATTTT
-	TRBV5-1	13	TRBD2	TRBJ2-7	CASSLGDYYEQYF	TGCGCCAGCAGCTTGGGGGACTACTACGAGCAGTACTTC
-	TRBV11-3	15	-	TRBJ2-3	CASSLGAYSTDTQYF	TGTGCCAGCAGCTTAGGAGCGTATAGCACAGATACGCAGTATTTT
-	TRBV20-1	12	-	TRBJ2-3	CSASRETDTQYF	TGCAGTGCTAGTCGGGAAACAGATACGCAGTATTTT
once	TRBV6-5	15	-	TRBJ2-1	CASISTVASYNEQFF	TGTGCCAGCATTTCGACTGTTGCTTCCTACAATGAGCAGTTCTTC
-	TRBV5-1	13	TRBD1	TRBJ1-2	CASSPGDSYGYTF	TGCGCCAGCAGCCCTGGGGACAGCTATGGCTACACCTTC
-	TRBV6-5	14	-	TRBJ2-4	CASSRDGVGDIQYF	TGTGCCAGCAGCCGGGATGGAGTTGGAGACATTCAGTACTTC
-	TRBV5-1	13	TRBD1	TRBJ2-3	CASSLGQGDTQYF	TGCGCCAGCAGCTTGGGACAGGGAGATACGCAGTATTTT
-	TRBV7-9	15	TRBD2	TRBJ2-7	CASSLGLAGVDEQYF	TGTGCCAGCAGCCTAGGACTAGCGGGGGTCGACGAGCAGTACTTC
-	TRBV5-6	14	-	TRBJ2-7	CASSLVAPSYEQYF	TGTGCCAGCAGCTTGGTAGCGCCTTCCTACGAGCAGTACTTC
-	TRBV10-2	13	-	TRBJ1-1	CASTTGSEGEAFF	TGCGCCAGCACAACAGGGAGTGAGGGTGAAGCTTTCTTT
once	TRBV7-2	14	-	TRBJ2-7	CASSLLLAVYEQYF	TGTGCCAGCAGCTTACTCCTAGCCGTCTACGAGCAGTACTTC
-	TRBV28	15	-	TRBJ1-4	CASSLVGAANEKLFF	TGTGCCAGCAGTTTAGTAGGAGCAGCTAATGAAAAACTGTTTTTT
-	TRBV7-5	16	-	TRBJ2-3	CARSFKSGRFADTQYF	TGTGCCAGAAGCTTTAAAAGCGGGAGGTTCGCAGATACGCAGTATTTT
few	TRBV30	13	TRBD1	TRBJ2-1	CAWGQAEYNEQFF	TGTGCCTGGGGACAGGCCGAATACAATGAGCAGTTCTTC
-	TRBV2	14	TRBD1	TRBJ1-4	CASSWTGGNEKLFF	TGTGCCAGCAGTTGGACAGGGGGGAATGAAAAACTGTTTTTT
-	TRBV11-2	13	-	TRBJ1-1	CASSLDRNTEAFF	TGTGCCAGCAGCTTGGACAGAAACACTGAAGCTTTCTTT
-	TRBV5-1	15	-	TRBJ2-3	CASSQDQVGTDTQYF	TGCGCCAGCAGCCAAGATCAGGTGGGCACAGATACGCAGTATTTT